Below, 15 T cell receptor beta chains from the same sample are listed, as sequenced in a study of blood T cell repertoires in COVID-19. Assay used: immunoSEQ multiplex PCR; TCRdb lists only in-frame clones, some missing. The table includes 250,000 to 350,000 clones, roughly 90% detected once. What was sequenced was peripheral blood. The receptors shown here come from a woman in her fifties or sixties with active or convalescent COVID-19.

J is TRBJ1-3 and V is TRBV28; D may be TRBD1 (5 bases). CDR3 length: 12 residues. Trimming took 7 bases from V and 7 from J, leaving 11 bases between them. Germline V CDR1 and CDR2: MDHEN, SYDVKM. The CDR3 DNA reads TGTGCCAGCACCCTTAAGGGGAACACCATATATTTT. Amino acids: CASTLKGNTIYF. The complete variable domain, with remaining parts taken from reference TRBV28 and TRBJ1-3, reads DVKVTQSSRYLVKRTGEKVFLECVQDMDHENMFWYRQDPGLGLRLIYFSYDVKMKEKGDIPEGYSVSREKKERFSLILESASTNQTSMYLCASTLKGNTIYFGEGSWLTVV.

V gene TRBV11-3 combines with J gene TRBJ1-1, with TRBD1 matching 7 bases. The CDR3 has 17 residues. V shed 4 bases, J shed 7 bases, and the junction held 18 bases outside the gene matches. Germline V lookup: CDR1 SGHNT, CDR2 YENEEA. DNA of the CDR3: TGTGCCAGCAGCTCACCCCCCGGACAGGACACCTTGTTTGAAGCTTTCTTT. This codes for CASSSPPGQDTLFEAFF. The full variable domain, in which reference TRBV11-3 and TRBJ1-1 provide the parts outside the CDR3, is EAGVVQSPRYKIIEKKQPVAFWCNPISGHNTLYWYLQNLGQGPELLIRYENEEAVDDSQLPKDRFSAERLKGVDSTLKIQPAELGDSAVYLCASSSPPGQDTLFEAFFGQGTRLTVV.

The CDR3 reads CASSLSRAGEKLFF. DNA for the CDR3: TGTGCCAGCAGCTTATCCAGGGCAGGCGAAAAACTGTTTTTT. The chain joins TRBV7-2 to TRBJ1-4; D is possibly TRBD1 (5 bases). Per germline, CDR1 SGHTA and CDR2 FQGNSA. V lost 2 bases, J lost 8 bases, and 12 bases lay in between. The CDR3 is 14 amino acids.

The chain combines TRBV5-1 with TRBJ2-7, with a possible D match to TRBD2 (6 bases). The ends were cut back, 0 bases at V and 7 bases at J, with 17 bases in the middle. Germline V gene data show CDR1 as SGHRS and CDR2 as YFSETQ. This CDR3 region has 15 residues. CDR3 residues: CASSLAGDPQREQYF. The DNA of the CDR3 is TGCGCCAGCAGCTTGGCGGGGGACCCACAGCGGGAGCAGTACTTC.

This CDR3 is CASSLTQQGAVKDTGELFF. As DNA, the CDR3 is TGTGCCAGCAGCTTAACTCAACAGGGGGCGGTTAAGGACACCGGGGAGCTGTTTTTT. V and J are TRBV9 and TRBJ2-2; 9 bases agree with TRBD1. J was trimmed by 3 bases and V by 4 bases; bases with no gene match: 16. The CDR3 length is 19 residues. In germline, CDR1 is SGDLS, CDR2 YYNGEE.

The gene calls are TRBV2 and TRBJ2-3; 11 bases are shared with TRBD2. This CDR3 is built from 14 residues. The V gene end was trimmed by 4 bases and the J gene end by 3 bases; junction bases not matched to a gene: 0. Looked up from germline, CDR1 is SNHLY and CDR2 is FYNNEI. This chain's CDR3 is CASSVAGGTDTQYF. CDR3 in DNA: TGTGCCAGCAGTGTAGCGGGGGGGACAGATACGCAGTATTTT.

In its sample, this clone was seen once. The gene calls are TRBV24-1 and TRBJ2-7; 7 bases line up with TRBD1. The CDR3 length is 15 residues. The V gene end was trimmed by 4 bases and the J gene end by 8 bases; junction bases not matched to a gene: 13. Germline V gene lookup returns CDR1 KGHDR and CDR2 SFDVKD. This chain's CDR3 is CATSETGTADNQQYF. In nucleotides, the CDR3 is TGTGCCACCAGTGAGACCGGGACAGCCGATAACCAGCAGTACTTC.

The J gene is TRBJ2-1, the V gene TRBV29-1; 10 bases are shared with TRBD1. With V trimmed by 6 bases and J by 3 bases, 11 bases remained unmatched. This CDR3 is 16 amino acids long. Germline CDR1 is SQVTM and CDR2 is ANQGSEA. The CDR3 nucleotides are TGCAGCGTGGGGGGACAGGGGACACACCGCTACAATGAGCAGTTCTTC. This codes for CSVGGQGTHRYNEQFF.

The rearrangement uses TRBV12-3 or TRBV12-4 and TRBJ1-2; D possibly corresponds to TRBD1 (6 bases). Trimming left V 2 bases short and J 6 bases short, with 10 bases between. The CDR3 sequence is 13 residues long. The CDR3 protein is CASSLQGKNGYTF. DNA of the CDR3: TGTGCCAGCAGTTTACAGGGGAAGAATGGCTACACCTTC.

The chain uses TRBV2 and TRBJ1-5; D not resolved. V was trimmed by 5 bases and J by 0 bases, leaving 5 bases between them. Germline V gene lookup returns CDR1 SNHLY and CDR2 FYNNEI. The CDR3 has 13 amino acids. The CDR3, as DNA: TGTGCCAGCAGTTCTAATAGCAATCAGCCCCAGCATTTT. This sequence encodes CASSSNSNQPQHF.

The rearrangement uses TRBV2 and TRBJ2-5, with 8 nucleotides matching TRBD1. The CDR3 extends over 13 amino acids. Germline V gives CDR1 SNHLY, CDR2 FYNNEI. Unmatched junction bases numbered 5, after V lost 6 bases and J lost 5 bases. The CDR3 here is CASRAGGAETQYF. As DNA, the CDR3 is TGTGCCAGCAGAGCAGGGGGCGCGGAGACCCAGTACTTC.

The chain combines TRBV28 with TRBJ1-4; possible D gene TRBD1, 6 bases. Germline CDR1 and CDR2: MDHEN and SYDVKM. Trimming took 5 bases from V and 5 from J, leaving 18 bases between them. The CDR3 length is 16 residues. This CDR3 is CASSPPDGGANEKLFF. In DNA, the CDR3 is TGTGCCAGCAGTCCACCCGATGGGGGGGCAAATGAAAAACTGTTTTTT.

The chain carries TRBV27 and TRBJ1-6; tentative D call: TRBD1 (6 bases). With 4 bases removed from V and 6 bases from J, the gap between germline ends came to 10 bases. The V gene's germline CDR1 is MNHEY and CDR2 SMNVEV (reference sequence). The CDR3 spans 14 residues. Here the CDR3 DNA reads TGTGCCAGCAGTTGGCAAGGGGGTAATTCACCCCTCCACTTT. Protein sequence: CASSWQGGNSPLHF.

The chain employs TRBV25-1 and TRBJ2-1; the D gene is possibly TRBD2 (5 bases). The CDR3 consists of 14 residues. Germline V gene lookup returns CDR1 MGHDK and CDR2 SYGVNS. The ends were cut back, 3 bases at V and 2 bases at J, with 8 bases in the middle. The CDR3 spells CASSDTGTYNEQFF. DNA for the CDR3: TGTGCCAGCAGTGACACGGGGACCTACAATGAGCAGTTCTTC.

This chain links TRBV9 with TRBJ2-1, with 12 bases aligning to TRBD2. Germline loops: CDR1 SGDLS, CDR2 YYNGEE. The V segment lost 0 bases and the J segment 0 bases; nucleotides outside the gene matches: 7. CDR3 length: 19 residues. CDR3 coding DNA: TGTGCCAGCAGCGTAGGGACTAGCGGGATCTTGAGCTCCTACAATGAGCAGTTCTTC. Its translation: CASSVGTSGILSSYNEQFF.